This T cell receptor beta chain is drawn from a study of CD8+ T cells in alopecia areata. The treatment denotes: oral pan-JAK inhibitor, 5-10 mg twice daily. Lesional scalp punch biopsies and peripheral blood were collected from alopecia areata patients. Separation by sorting yielded CD4+ and CD8+ T cells from PBMCs. Study observations and caveats: Expanded CD8+ clones among the top 100, and scalp clonality, were significantly decreased by tofacitinib. Scalp sample data also include resident alphabeta T cells from normal skin.

This clone was seen a single time. The antigen remains unidentified. In germline, CDR1 is SEHNR, CDR2 FQNEAQ (reference sequence). This CDR3 has 17 residues. Trimming cost V 7 bases and J 6 bases; bases outside gene matches: 18. In each case, RNA was isolated and then reverse transcribed into cDNA as the sequencing template. TCRdb keeps only in-frame clones here, not all; method: immunoSEQ multiplex PCR. The sample records about 42,000 clones, under 70% being singletons. The genes are TRBV7-9 and TRBJ2-1; 7 nucleotides line up with TRBD2. The sequence came from a human donor with alopecia areata. The specimen comprised CD8+ T cells sorted from blood, sampled at week 4, from a patient treated with tofacitinib. The CDR3, as DNA: TGTGCCAGCACGGATAGTAGCGGGCAAACGCCTCTCAATGAGCAGTTCTTC. This gives the protein CASTDSSGQTPLNEQFF. Using reference TRBV7-9 and TRBJ2-1 for the parts outside the CDR3, the full variable domain is DTGVSQNPRHKITKRGQNVTFRCDPISEHNRLYWYRQTLGQGPEFLTYFQNEAQLEKSRLLSDRFSAERPKGSFSTLEIQRTEQGDSAMYLCASTDSSGQTPLNEQFFGPGTRLTVL.